This T cell receptor beta chain was identified in a study of cytomegalovirus exposure and HLA in healthy donors. Study-wide points: It was reportedly the case that the classifier diagnosed cytomegalovirus status with high specificity and sensitivity. The authors listed approximately 150 TCR beta chains as cytomegalovirus-associated. Most TCR sequences proved rare, with some public TCRs found in many donors.

On this clone itself: Antigen specificity is unknown.

The germline V gene has CDR1 MNHEY and CDR2 SVGAGI. This CDR3 comprises 14 residues. Trimming stripped 4 bases from V and 0 bases from J, with 7 bases between. Only in-frame clones appear in the TCRdb table, and some are missing; sequencing was by immunoSEQ multiplex PCR. Found here are roughly 100,000 clones, about 88% of them singletons; the top ten hold around 1.7%. This TCR derives from a woman aged 18-30 years in good health and CMV-seropositive. Sequencing used PBMCs. The V and J genes are TRBV6-5 and TRBJ1-5; possible D gene TRBD1, 6 bases. The CDR3 region has the DNA TGTGCCAGCAGTTGGACAGCTAGCAATCAGCCCCAGCATTTT. Protein product: CASSWTASNQPQHF.